This T cell receptor (beta chain) derives from a study of blood T cell repertoires in COVID-19. Per the authors' pipeline: Researchers report that nucleated cell counts were estimated from reference gene primer amplification. Clones were read by immunoSEQ multiplex PCR, and TCRdb kept only the in-frame ones, dropping some. V and J calls and clone size are those listed in that table; D and trimming were worked out from the DNA. The sample includes about 78,000 clones, 60% to 80% of them seen just once. Germline trimming cut 0 bases from V and 4 bases from J; bases unmatched to any gene: 14. This CDR3 is built from 17 residues. Germline V gene data show CDR1 as GTSNPN and CDR2 as SVGIG (reference sequence). This clone showed up just once.

The receptor was derived from a human donor in a cohort sampled during active COVID-19. The chain carries TRBV30 and TRBJ2-7; 8 bases line up with TRBD1. Input material: peripheral blood. This chain's CDR3 is CAWSVRGLGTGFYEQYF. CDR3 coding DNA: TGTGCCTGGAGTGTACGGGGGCTTGGGACAGGATTTTACGAGCAGTACTTC.